A single sample is the source of the 11 T cell receptor beta chains below, sequenced in a study of cytomegalovirus exposure and HLA in healthy donors. The primer mix had 60 Vbeta and 13 Jbeta primers. Assay: immunoSEQ multiplex PCR; the TCRdb copy retains only in-frame clones and omits some. Of over 45,000 clones in the sample, 83% were seen once. The material sequenced was PBMCs. The source is a man aged 25 to 40 in good health and CMV-seronegative.

The chain uses TRBV7-9 and TRBJ2-1; D perhaps matches TRBD2 (5 bases). The germline CDR1 and CDR2 sequences are SEHNR and FQNEAQ (reference sequence). V lost 8 bases and J lost 6, with 11 bases in between. This CDR3 contains 12 residues. CDR3 DNA sequence: TGTGCCAGCGGGCATGCGGGCAATGAGCAGTTCTTC. Translated: CASGHAGNEQFF.

This chain links TRBV6-6 with TRBJ1-2; no clear D. CDR1 MNHNY and CDR2 SVGAGI come from the germline V gene (reference sequence). The ends were cut back, 0 bases at V and 4 bases at J, with 15 bases in the middle. The CDR3 extends over 16 amino acids. CDR3 sequence: CASSYSQTGSTYGYTF. CDR3 nucleotides: TGTGCCAGCAGTTACTCGCAAACCGGGAGCACCTATGGCTACACCTTC.

V and J are TRBV27 and TRBJ2-7; 7 nucleotides line up with TRBD1. V lost 5 bases to trimming and J lost 4 bases; unmatched junction nucleotides: 11. Germline CDR1 is MNHEY and CDR2 is SMNVEV (reference sequence). The CDR3 is 15 residues long. CDR3 sequence reads: CASSLLPGQTYEQYF. CDR3 sequence (DNA): TGTGCCAGCAGTCTCCTTCCGGGACAGACGTACGAGCAGTACTTC.

The V and J genes are TRBV5-4 and TRBJ2-1; D is undetermined. Germline-derived CDR1 and CDR2 are SGHNT and YYREEE (reference sequence). The V and J ends lost 2 bases and 3 bases respectively, with 6 bases between them. The length of the CDR3 is 13 residues. The CDR3 region is CASSFPSYNEQFF. CDR3 bases: TGTGCCAGCAGCTTCCCCAGCTACAATGAGCAGTTCTTC.

The chain recombines TRBV5-1 with TRBJ2-2; TRBD1 matches 11 bases. This CDR3 is built from 16 residues. Unmatched junction bases numbered 4, after V lost 0 bases and J lost 6 bases. Germline lookup yields CDR1 SGHRS and CDR2 YFSETQ. The CDR3 sequence: CASSLGTGGAAGELFF. CDR3 in DNA: TGCGCCAGCAGCTTGGGGACAGGGGGCGCCGCCGGGGAGCTGTTTTTT.

The V call is TRBV5-1, the J call TRBJ2-1; 11 positions agree with TRBD2. V gave up 0 bases and J gave up 9 bases; unmatched junction bases: 5. Germline CDR1 and CDR2: SGHRS and YFSETQ. The length of the CDR3 is 15 residues. In DNA form, the CDR3 reads TGCGCCAGCAGCTTGGAACTAGCGGGAGCGGGTGAGCAGTTCTTC. Translating gives CASSLELAGAGEQFF.

The gene calls are TRBV10-3 and TRBJ2-5; D unresolved. Germline CDR1 reads ENHRY; CDR2 reads SYGVKD. There are 13 residues in the CDR3. V was shortened by 7 bases and J by 2 bases, with 11 bases between the two germline ends. CDR3 nucleotide sequence: TGTGCCATCAATGCAGGCTTTCAAGAGACCCAGTACTTC. This encodes CAINAGFQETQYF.

This chain uses TRBV7-8 with TRBJ2-5; D remains unclear. This CDR3 is 16 amino acids long. V was cut by 3 bases and J by 0 bases, with 14 bases left in between. Germline loops: CDR1 SGHVS, CDR2 FQNEAQ. The CDR3 region has the DNA TGTGCCAGCAGCTTGACCCCTCGGGTGTACCAAGAGACCCAGTACTTC. It encodes CASSLTPRVYQETQYF.

This chain uses TRBV7-2 with TRBJ1-2; D might be TRBD1 (5 bases). This CDR3 comprises 14 residues. V was cut by 0 bases and J by 8 bases, with 13 bases left in between. Germline-derived CDR1 and CDR2 are SGHTA and FQGNSA. The CDR3, as DNA: TGTGCCAGCAGCTTAGCGGGGGGTCCCGAGGGCTACACCTTC. Amino acids: CASSLAGGPEGYTF. Together with reference TRBV7-2 and TRBJ1-2, the CDR3 gives the full variable domain: GAGVSQSPSNKVTEKGKDVELRCDPISGHTALYWYRQSLGQGLEFLIYFQGNSAPDKSGLPSDRFSAERTGGSVSTLTIQRTQQEDSAVYLCASSLAGGPEGYTFGSGTRLTVV.

CDR3 region: CASSESLIFSYNEQFF. CDR3 bases: TGTGCCAGCAGTGAAAGTCTAATCTTCTCCTACAATGAGCAGTTCTTC. The chain links TRBV2 to TRBJ2-1; unclear D gene. The CDR3 has 16 amino acids. Trimming cost V 2 bases and J 0 bases, with 11 bases left between them. In germline, CDR1 is SNHLY, CDR2 FYNNEI.

The chain is built from TRBV7-2 and TRBJ1-1; D gene uncertain. The CDR3 spans 15 residues. Germline CDR1 is SGHTA and CDR2 is FQGNSA. V lost 2 bases, J lost 1 base, and 11 bases lay in between. In DNA form, the CDR3 reads TGTGCCAGCAGCTTAACCCTACGGGGGAACACTGAAGCTTTCTTT. Translation gives CASSLTLRGNTEAFF.